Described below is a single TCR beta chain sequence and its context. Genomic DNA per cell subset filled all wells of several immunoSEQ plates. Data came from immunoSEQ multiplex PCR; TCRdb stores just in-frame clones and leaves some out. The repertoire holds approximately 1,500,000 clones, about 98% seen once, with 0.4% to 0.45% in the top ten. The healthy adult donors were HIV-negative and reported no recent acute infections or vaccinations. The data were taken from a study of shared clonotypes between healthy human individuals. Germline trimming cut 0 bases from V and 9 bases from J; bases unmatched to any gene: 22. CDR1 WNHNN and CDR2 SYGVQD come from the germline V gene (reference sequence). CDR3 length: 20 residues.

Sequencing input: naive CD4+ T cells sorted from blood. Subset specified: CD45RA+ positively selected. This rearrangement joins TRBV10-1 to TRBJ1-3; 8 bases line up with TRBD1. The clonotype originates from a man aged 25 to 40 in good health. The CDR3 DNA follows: TGCGCCAGCAGTGAGTCGAAAGATTGGCAAGACAGGGGCCTCCGGGGCACCATATATTTT. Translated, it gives CASSESKDWQDRGLRGTIYF.